One T cell receptor (beta chain) is described in this entry. The antigen remains undetermined. This could be a read error, since a much larger clone is one nucleotide away. TCR beta CDR3 amplification used RNA transcripts. After a first-round RT-PCR with HTBI primers, a second-round multiplex PCR was run. TCRdb recomputed calls from the multiplex PCR reads with MiXCR, one row per CDR3 protein. The data show some 380,000 distinct CDR3 sequences, roughly 15% seen once. Eligible hyperthyroidism cases comprised new diagnoses of under 2 months' duration in individuals aged 18 to 65. Germline assignment: CDR1 LNHDA and CDR2 SQIVND (reference sequence). CDR3 length: 14 residues. The source of the sample is a study of Graves' ophthalmopathy and Graves' hyperthyroidism. Findings of the study overall: Researchers report that a 13-signature model separated ophthalmopathy from stable hyperthyroidism, posting around 86% sensitivity and 81.08% specificity.

Sequenced sample: peripheral blood. This sequence was found in a woman between 18 and 29 years old with stable Graves' hyperthyroidism. The chain uses TRBV19 and TRBJ1-5; no clear D gene. The DNA of the CDR3 is TGTGCCAGTTGTATAGTCAGCAGCAATCAGCCCCAGCATTTT. It specifies CASCIVSSNQPQHF. The whole variable domain, filled in from reference TRBV19 and TRBJ1-5, reads DGGITQSPKYLFRKEGQNVTLSCEQNLNHDAMYWYRQDPGQGLRLIYYSQIVNDFQKGDIAEGYSVSREKKESFPLTVTSAQKNPTAFYLCASCIVSSNQPQHFGDGTRLSIL.